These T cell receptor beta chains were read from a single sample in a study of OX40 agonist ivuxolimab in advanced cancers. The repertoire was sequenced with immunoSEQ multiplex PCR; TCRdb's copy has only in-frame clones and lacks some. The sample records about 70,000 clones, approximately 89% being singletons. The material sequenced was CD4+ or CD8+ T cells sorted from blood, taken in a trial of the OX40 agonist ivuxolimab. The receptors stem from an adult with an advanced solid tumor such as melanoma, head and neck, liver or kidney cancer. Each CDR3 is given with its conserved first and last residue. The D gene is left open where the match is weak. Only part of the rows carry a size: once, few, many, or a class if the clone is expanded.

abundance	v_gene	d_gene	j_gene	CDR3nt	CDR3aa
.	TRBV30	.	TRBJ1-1	TGTGCCTGGGACAAACGGATGAACACTGAAGCTTTCTTT	CAWDKRMNTEAFF
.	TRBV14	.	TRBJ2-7	TGTGCCAGCAGCCAAGGACAACTCTTTGGCTACGAGCAGTACTTC	CASSQGQLFGYEQYF
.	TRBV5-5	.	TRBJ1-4	TGTGCCAGCAGCTTGTTATCACATGAAAAACTGTTTTTT	CASSLLSHEKLFF
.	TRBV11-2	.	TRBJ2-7	TGTGCCAGCAGCCCGTGGGGGAAGCCCAGGCATTACTACGAGCAGTACTTC	CASSPWGKPRHYYEQYF
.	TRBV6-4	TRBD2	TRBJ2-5	TGTGCCAGCAGTCAAACGGGGGGGCTAAGTGAGACCCAGTACTTC	CASSQTGGLSETQYF
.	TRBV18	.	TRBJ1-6	TGTGCCAGCTCACCACTTGGGCGAGTATCTGGTTCACCCCTCCACTTT	CASSPLGRVSGSPLHF
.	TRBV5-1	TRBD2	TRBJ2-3	TGCGCCAGCAGCTTAGGGACTAGCGGGGCCACAGATACGCAGTATTTT	CASSLGTSGATDTQYF
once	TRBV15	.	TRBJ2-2	TGTGCCACCAGCAGAGATGCCGGCGGACAGCCGGGCACCGGGGAGCTGTTTTTT	CATSRDAGGQPGTGELFF
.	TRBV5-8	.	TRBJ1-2	TGTGCCAGCAGCCAAGGGACCCTCGGCTATGGCTACACCTTC	CASSQGTLGYGYTF
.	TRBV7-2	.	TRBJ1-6	TGTGCCAGCAGCCGCCGGCCAGCAGGTTCTAATTCACCCCTCCACTTT	CASSRRPAGSNSPLHF
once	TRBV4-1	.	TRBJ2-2	TGCGCCAGCAGCCAAGGAATTACAGGCTACACCGGGGAGCTGTTTTTT	CASSQGITGYTGELFF
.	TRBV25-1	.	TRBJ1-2	TGTGCCAGCAGTGAGGGGGGGAACTATGGCTACACCTTC	CASSEGGNYGYTF
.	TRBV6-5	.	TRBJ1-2	TGTGCCAGCAGTTACGGGGACAATGGCTTCAAAACCTTC	CASSYGDNGFKTF
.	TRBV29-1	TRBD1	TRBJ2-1	TGCAGCGTTGGAGGACAGGGGAGAGGCACCTCCAGGAAGCAGTTCTTC	CSVGGQGRGTSRKQFF
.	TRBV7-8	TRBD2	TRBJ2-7	TGTGCCAGCAGCATAGCGGGGGGGATCGAGCAGTACTTC	CASSIAGGIEQYF
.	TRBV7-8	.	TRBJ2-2	TGTGCCAGCAGCCCTCAGGGACAGAACACCGGGGAGCTGTTTTTT	CASSPQGQNTGELFF
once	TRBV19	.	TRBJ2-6	TGTGCCAGCCGGCGGGACCACTCTGGGGCCAACGTCCTGACTTTC	CASRRDHSGANVLTF
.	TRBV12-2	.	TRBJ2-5	TGTGCAAGTCGCTCGTGGGACCGGAGTAACGACAGCCAAGAGACCCAGTACTTC	CASRSWDRSNDSQETQYF
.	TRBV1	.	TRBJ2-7	TGCACCAGCAGCCAGACTAAGCGGGGGGGCCGAGTAGTAAACGAGCAGTACTTC	CTSSQTKRGGRVVNEQYF
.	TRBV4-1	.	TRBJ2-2	TGCGCCAGCAGCCGCTCCCTGGGGCGGGTCGGCGGGGAGCTGTTTTTT	CASSRSLGRVGGELFF
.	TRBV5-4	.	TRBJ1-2	TGTGCCAGCAGCTTGATGGGGGCAGGTGGCTACACCTTC	CASSLMGAGGYTF
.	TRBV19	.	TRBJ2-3	TGTGCCAGTCATAGCGTTCTGGGAACAGATACGCAGTATTTT	CASHSVLGTDTQYF
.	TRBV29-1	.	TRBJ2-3	TGCAGCGTGGATAAGGGGGGAACAGATACGCAGTATTTT	CSVDKGGTDTQYF
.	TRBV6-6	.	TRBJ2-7	TGTGCCAGCAGTAGGGCCCGGCAGCAGACCTACGAGCAGTACTTC	CASSRARQQTYEQYF
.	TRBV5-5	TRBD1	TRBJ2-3	TGTGCCAGCAGCTTGGGACTTGGGACAGGGGTCACAGATACGCAGTATTTT	CASSLGLGTGVTDTQYF
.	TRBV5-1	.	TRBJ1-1	TGCGCCAGAGAGGGGACTTCCACCAAATTGAACACTGAAGCTTTCTTT	CAREGTSTKLNTEAFF
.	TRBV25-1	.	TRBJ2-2	TGTGCCAGCAGTGATGGCCGGACGAGTAACACCGGGGAGCTGTTTTTT	CASSDGRTSNTGELFF
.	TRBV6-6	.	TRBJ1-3	TGTGCCAGCAGTTACTCGAAACAGGCTGGAAACACCATATATTTT	CASSYSKQAGNTIYF
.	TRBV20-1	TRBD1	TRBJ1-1	TGCAGTGCACAGGGGGGGGCTGAAGCTTTCTTT	CSAQGGAEAFF
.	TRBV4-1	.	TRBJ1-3	TGCGCCAGCAGCCAAGATGCGCAGTCAGGGGCCTCTGGAAACACCATATATTTT	CASSQDAQSGASGNTIYF
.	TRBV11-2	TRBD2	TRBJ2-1	TGTGCCAGCAGCCCGGTTGATAGGGCGGGGGTTAATGAGCAGTTCTTC	CASSPVDRAGVNEQFF
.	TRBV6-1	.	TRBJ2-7	TGTGCCAGCATTCAGCAGGGGGGAACCTACGAGCAGTACTTC	CASIQQGGTYEQYF